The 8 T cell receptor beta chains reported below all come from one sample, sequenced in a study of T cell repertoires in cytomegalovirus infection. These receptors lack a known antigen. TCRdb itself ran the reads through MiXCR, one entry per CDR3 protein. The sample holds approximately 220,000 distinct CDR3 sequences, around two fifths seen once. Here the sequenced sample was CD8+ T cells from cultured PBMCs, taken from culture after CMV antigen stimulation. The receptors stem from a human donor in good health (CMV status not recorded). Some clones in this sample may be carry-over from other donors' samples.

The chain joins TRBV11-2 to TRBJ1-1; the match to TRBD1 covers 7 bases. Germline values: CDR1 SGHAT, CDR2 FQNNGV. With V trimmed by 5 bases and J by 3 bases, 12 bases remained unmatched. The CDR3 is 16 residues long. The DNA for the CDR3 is TGTGCCAGCAGCCCTGAGCCGGGACAGCCTCACACTGAAGCTTTCTTT. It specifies CASSPEPGQPHTEAFF.

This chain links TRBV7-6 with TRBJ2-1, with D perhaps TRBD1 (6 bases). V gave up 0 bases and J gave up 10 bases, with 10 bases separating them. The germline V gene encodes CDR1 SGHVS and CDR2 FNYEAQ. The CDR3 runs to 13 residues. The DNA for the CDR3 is TGTGCCAGCAGCTTAGCGATGGGGACAGAGCAGTTCTTC. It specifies CASSLAMGTEQFF. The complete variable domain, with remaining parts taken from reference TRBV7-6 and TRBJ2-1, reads GAGVSQSPRYKVTKRGQDVALRCDPISGHVSLYWYRQALGQGPEFLTYFNYEAQQDKSGLPNDRFSAERPEGSISTLTIQRTEQRDSAMYRCASSLAMGTEQFFGPGTRLTVL.

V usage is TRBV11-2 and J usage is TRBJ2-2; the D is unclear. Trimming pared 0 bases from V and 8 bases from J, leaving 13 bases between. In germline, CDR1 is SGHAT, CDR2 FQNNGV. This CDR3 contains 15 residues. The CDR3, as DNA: TGTGCCAGCAGCTTAGATCTCGTAAAAACAGGGGAGCTGTTTTTT. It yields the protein CASSLDLVKTGELFF.

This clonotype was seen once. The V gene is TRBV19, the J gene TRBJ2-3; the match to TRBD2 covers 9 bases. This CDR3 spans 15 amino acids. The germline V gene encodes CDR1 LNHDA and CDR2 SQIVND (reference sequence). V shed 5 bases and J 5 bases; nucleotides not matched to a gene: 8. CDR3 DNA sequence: TGTGCCAGTAGTTCCAGCGGGAGGACGATAGATACGCAGTATTTT. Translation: CASSSSGRTIDTQYF.

The CDR3 sequence is CASIPSVFTEQFF. In nucleotides, the CDR3 is TGTGCCAGCATACCCTCGGTGTTTACTGAGCAGTTCTTC. This chain links TRBV7-6 with TRBJ2-1; D remains ambiguous. CDR3 size: 13 residues. Trimming stripped 7 bases from V and 9 bases from J, with 16 bases between. Looked up from germline, CDR1 is SGHVS and CDR2 is FNYEAQ.

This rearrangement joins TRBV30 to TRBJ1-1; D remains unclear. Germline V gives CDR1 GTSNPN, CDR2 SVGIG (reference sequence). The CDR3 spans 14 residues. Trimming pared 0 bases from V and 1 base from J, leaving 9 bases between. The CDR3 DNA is TGTGCCTGGAGTGTAGGTGTAGGGAACACTGAAGCTTTCTTT. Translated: CAWSVGVGNTEAFF.

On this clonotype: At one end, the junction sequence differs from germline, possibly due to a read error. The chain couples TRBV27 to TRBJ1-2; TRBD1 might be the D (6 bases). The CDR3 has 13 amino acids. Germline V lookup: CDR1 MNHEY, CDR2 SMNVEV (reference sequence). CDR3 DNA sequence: TGTGCCAGCAGTAAGGGGGGACGCTATGGCTACATCTTC. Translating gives CASSKGGRYGYIF.

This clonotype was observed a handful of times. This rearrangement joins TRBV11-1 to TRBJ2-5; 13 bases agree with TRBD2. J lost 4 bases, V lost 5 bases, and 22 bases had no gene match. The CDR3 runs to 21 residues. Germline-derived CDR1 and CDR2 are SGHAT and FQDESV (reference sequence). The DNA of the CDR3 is TGTGCCAGCAGCCCCCCTCAAGGGAGACTAGCGGGGGGTAAGAGGGGAGAGACCCAGTACTTC. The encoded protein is CASSPPQGRLAGGKRGETQYF.